Below are 19 T cell receptor beta chains sequenced from a single sample in a study of shared clonotypes between healthy human individuals. This table comes from immunoSEQ multiplex PCR, and its TCRdb copy is limited to in-frame clones, with some not included. This sample has around 700,000 clones, with 73% found just once. Sequencing was performed on memory CD4+ T cells sorted from blood. Subset described: CD45RA-negative fraction. Every receptor here comes from a woman aged 25 to 45 in good health.

The chain combines TRBV6-5 with TRBJ2-1; perhaps TRBD2 as D (5 bases). Trimming pared 0 bases from V and 5 bases from J, leaving 11 bases between. This CDR3 contains 15 residues. Germline CDR1 reads MNHEY; CDR2 reads SVGAGI. In nucleotides, the CDR3 is TGTGCCAGCAGTTACTCGTACGGGGAAGACAATGAGCAGTTCTTC. Its protein is CASSYSYGEDNEQFF.

This clone was seen a handful of times. The chain couples TRBV29-1 to TRBJ1-2; 9 bases agree with TRBD1. Germline CDR1 SQVTM, CDR2 ANQGSEA. The junction had 8 bases not matched to a gene; V was cut back by 0 bases and J by 0 bases. This CDR3 has 17 residues. CDR3 sequence reads: CSVEDLDRGAPNYGYTF. Here the CDR3 DNA reads TGCAGCGTTGAAGATCTTGACAGGGGGGCCCCTAACTATGGCTACACCTTC. Variable domain in full (rest from reference TRBV29-1 and TRBJ1-2): SAVISQKPSRDICQRGTSLTIQCQVDSQVTMMFWYRQQPGQSLTLIATANQGSEATYESGFVIDKFPISRPNLTFSTLTVSNMSPEDSSIYLCSVEDLDRGAPNYGYTFGSGTRLTVV.

V usage is TRBV25-1 and J usage is TRBJ2-3, with a possible D match to TRBD2 (5 bases). Germline V gene sequence: CDR1 MGHDK, CDR2 SYGVNS. The CDR3 consists of 17 residues. Trimming pared 8 bases from V and 0 bases from J, leaving 21 bases between. In DNA form, the CDR3 reads TGTGCCAGCGACCCGGGGTCTCCCGGCAATAGCACAGATACGCAGTATTTT. Amino acids: CASDPGSPGNSTDTQYF.

This clone was detected a few times. This sequence joins TRBV27 and TRBJ1-5; 7 bases line up with TRBD1. V lost 7 bases to trimming and J lost 7 bases; unmatched junction nucleotides: 13. CDR3 length: 15 residues. Germline values: CDR1 MNHEY, CDR2 SMNVEV (reference sequence). CDR3 bases: TGTGCCAGCACTACAACCCAGGGGGTAGGGCAGCCCCAGCATTTT. The encoded protein is CASTTTQGVGQPQHF.

The chain uses TRBV28 and TRBJ1-1; 8 nucleotides align to TRBD1. CDR1 and CDR2 from the germline V gene are MDHEN and SYDVKM. The length of the CDR3 is 17 residues. V was pared by 8 bases and J by 4 bases, with 18 bases of the junction left unmatched. The CDR3 is CASENLGSGTGSTEAFF. The CDR3 DNA follows: TGTGCCAGCGAGAATCTAGGTTCAGGGACAGGAAGCACTGAAGCTTTCTTT.

V and J are TRBV6-1 and TRBJ2-4; maybe TRBD2 (6 bases). The ends were cut back, 8 bases at V and 4 bases at J, with 12 bases in the middle. Germline CDR1 reads MNHNS; CDR2 reads SASEGT. CDR3 size: 13 residues. CDR3 sequence (DNA): TGTGCCAGCGGGCGGGCGGGAAAAAACATTCAGTACTTC. The encoded protein is CASGRAGKNIQYF.

V gene TRBV25-1 combines with J gene TRBJ2-7; 8 bases map to TRBD1. CDR1 and CDR2 (germline): MGHDK, SYGVNS. The CDR3 length is 16 residues. V was clipped by 1 base and J by 1 base; unmatched bases: 6. Here the CDR3 reads CASSEFVRTGSYEQYF. CDR3 bases: TGTGCCAGCAGTGAATTTGTGAGGACAGGGTCCTACGAGCAGTACTTC.

The chain couples TRBV27 to TRBJ2-1, with 8 positions matching TRBD1. Losses at the gene ends were 7 bases for V and 2 bases for J; bases not matched to a gene: 4. This CDR3 is 14 amino acids long. The germline CDR1 and CDR2 sequences are MNHEY and SMNVEV (reference sequence). The CDR3 here is CASKRGQAYNEQFF. The CDR3 coding sequence is TGTGCCAGCAAAAGGGGACAGGCCTACAATGAGCAGTTCTTC.

This sequence joins TRBV6-5 and TRBJ1-2; no definite D call. Germline loops: CDR1 MNHEY, CDR2 SVGAGI. The CDR3 loop spans 14 amino acids. V was cut by 4 bases and J by 5 bases, with 14 bases left in between. The CDR3 region has the DNA TGTGCCAGCAGTTTCCAGGCGGCGACGTATGGCTACACCTTC. The encoded protein is CASSFQAATYGYTF.

This clone was seen more than once but under ten times. This chain joins TRBV6-5 and TRBJ2-5; D perhaps matches TRBD2 (6 bases). Germline lookup yields CDR1 MNHEY and CDR2 SVGAGI. Trimming removed 6 bases at V and 4 bases at J, with 18 bases between. CDR3 length: 15 amino acids. CDR3 protein: CASRSTGLGVETQYF. The CDR3 coding sequence is TGTGCCAGCAGGAGCACGGGACTCGGTGTAGAGACCCAGTACTTC.

Points on this clone: Other DNA sequences in this sample translate to the same CDR3. This chain links TRBV5-1 with TRBJ2-5, with D unclear. V dropped 0 bases and J dropped 1 base, with 4 bases sitting between them. This CDR3 comprises 13 residues. CDR1 SGHRS and CDR2 YFSETQ come from the germline V gene. CDR3 DNA sequence: TGCGCCAGCAGCTTGGGCTCCCAAGAGACCCAGTACTTC. This sequence encodes CASSLGSQETQYF.

This chain uses TRBV7-3 with TRBJ2-3, with D possibly called TRBD1 or TRBD2 (5 bases each). Germline lookup yields CDR1 SGHTA and CDR2 FQGTGA. The CDR3 totals 14 residues. Trimming took 2 bases from V and 2 from J, leaving 8 bases between them. This CDR3 is CASSLGGPTDTQYF. DNA of the CDR3: TGTGCCAGCAGCTTAGGGGGTCCCACAGATACGCAGTATTTT.

In regard to this clone: With a much larger clone just one base away, this may be a read error. This sample includes further DNA sequences coding for the same CDR3. The chain recombines TRBV14 with TRBJ1-1; TRBD1 matches 7 bases. J gave up 3 bases and V 4 bases, and 2 bases lay outside the gene matches. From germline, CDR1 is SGHDN and CDR2 FVKESK. This CDR3 contains 13 residues. The CDR3 region is CASSRQGDTEAFF. DNA of the CDR3: TGTGCCAGCAGCCGACAGGGCGACACTGAAGCTTTCTTT.

This clone was observed a few times. This chain joins TRBV6-1 and TRBJ1-1; 8 nucleotides agree with TRBD1. CDR3 size: 15 residues. From germline, CDR1 is MNHNS and CDR2 SASEGT. V lost 4 bases to trimming and J lost 1 base; unmatched junction nucleotides: 5. The CDR3 DNA is TGTGCCAGCAGTGCTGGCGGGACAGGGAACACTGAAGCTTTCTTT. It is translated as CASSAGGTGNTEAFF.

V usage is TRBV23-1 and J usage is TRBJ2-2; 12 bases agree with TRBD2. TRBV23-1 is sorted into the ORF group, with uncertain function. The CDR3 spans 16 residues. Unmatched junction bases numbered 9, after V lost 9 bases and J lost 4 bases. CDR3 sequence reads: CARTSGRVRSTGELFF. CDR3 nucleotides: TGCGCCAGGACTAGCGGGAGAGTGCGCAGCACCGGGGAGCTGTTTTTT.

V is TRBV28 and J is TRBJ2-7, with 8 nucleotides matching TRBD1. CDR3 size: 16 residues. With V trimmed by 5 bases and J by 5 bases, 14 bases remained unmatched. Germline V CDR1 and CDR2: MDHEN, SYDVKM. Here the CDR3 DNA reads TGTGCCAGCAGTCCCCGTCAATGGACAGGGCAGCACGAGCAGTACTTC. Protein sequence: CASSPRQWTGQHEQYF.

The table lists this clone with many counts. The chain couples TRBV27 to TRBJ2-1; the D gene is possibly TRBD1 (6 bases). This CDR3 spans 13 amino acids. Trimming left V 4 bases short and J 7 bases short, with 11 bases between. CDR1 MNHEY and CDR2 SMNVEV come from the germline V gene (reference sequence). CDR3 DNA sequence: TGTGCCAGCAGTTGGACAGTGGGGAATGAGCAGTTCTTC. Its translation is CASSWTVGNEQFF.

The chain has TRBV10-2 and TRBJ1-1; D is ambiguous. CDR1 is WSHSY and CDR2 is SAAADI in the germline V gene. V lost 0 bases, J lost 4 bases, and 6 bases lay in between. This CDR3 has 13 residues. CDR3 sequence reads: CASSESRATEAFF. The CDR3 bases are TGCGCCAGCAGTGAGTCGCGAGCCACTGAAGCTTTCTTT.

The chain links TRBV6-5 to TRBJ1-5; 7 nucleotides line up with TRBD1. V lost 4 bases to trimming and J lost 7 bases; unmatched junction nucleotides: 10. This CDR3 has 15 amino acids. CDR1 is MNHEY and CDR2 is SVGAGI in the germline V gene. The CDR3, as DNA: TGTGCCAGCAGTTCCCAACAGGGGAGAGGGCAGCCCCAGCATTTT. Translation: CASSSQQGRGQPQHF.